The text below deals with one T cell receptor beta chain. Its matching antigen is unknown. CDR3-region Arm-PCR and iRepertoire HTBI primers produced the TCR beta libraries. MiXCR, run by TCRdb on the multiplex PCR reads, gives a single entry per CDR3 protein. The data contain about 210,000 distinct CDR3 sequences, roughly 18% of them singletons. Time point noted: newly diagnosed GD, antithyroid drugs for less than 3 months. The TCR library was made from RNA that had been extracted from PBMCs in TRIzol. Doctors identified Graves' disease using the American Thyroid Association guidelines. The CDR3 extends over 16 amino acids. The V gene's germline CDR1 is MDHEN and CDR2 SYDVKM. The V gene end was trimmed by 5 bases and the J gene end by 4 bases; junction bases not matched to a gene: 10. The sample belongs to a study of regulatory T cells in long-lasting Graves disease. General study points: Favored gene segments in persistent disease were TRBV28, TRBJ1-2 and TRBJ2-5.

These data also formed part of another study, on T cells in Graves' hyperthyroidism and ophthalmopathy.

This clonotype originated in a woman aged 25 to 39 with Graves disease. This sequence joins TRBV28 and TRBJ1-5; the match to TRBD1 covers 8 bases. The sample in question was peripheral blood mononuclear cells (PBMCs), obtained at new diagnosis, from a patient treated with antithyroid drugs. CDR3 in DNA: TGTGCCAGCAGTCCCCACCAGGGGGCAGGAAATCAGCCCCAGCATTTT. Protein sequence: CASSPHQGAGNQPQHF.